A selection of T cell receptor beta chains follows, all from one sample in a study of Graves' ophthalmopathy and Graves' hyperthyroidism. Each CDR3 protein is one row after TCRdb ran MiXCR on the multiplex PCR reads. Of 350,000 to 450,000 distinct CDR3 sequences in the sample, around 18% were seen once. The sequencing sample was made of peripheral blood. All receptors come from a woman aged 18 to 35 with Graves' ophthalmopathy. Both conserved end residues are part of each CDR3. The order of the fields is V gene, D gene, J gene, clone size, CDR3 protein, CDR3 DNA. D genes are given only for firm matches. Some rows have no size entry. The others give once, few or many, or a class for an expanded clone.

V: TRBV30
D: -
J: TRBJ1-1
size: -
CDR3: CAYKLRTVKGGTEAFF
DNA: TGTGCCTACAAGTTGCGGACGGTAAAAGGGGGCACTGAAGCTTTCTTT

V: TRBV6-1
D: -
J: TRBJ2-2
size: many
CDR3: CASSKPRQVPTGELFF
DNA: TGTGCCAGCAGTAAGCCCCGACAGGTTCCAACCGGGGAGCTGTTTTTT

V: TRBV5-1
D: -
J: TRBJ1-1
size: many
CDR3: CASSLPQNTEAFF
DNA: TGCGCCAGCAGCTTACCCCAGAACACTGAAGCTTTCTTT

V: TRBV19
D: -
J: TRBJ2-2
size: many
CDR3: CASVQSGHFTGELFF
DNA: TGTGCCAGTGTCCAGTCTGGACACTTCACCGGGGAGCTGTTTTTT

V: TRBV20-1
D: -
J: TRBJ2-2
size: many
CDR3: CSASQIVHGELFF
DNA: TGCAGTGCTAGTCAGATAGTTCACGGGGAGCTGTTTTTT

V: TRBV11-2
D: -
J: TRBJ2-7
size: many
CDR3: CASSLVEWGQQYF
DNA: TGTGCCAGCAGCTTAGTGGAGTGGGGGCAGCAGTACTTC

V: TRBV12-3/TRBV12-4
D: -
J: TRBJ1-6
size: once
CDR3: CASSLRVTGIYNSPLHF
DNA: TGTGCCAGCAGTCTCCGCGTAACAGGGATTTACAATTCACCCCTCCACTTT

V: TRBV27
D: -
J: TRBJ2-7
size: -
CDR3: CASRIAGQPYEQYF
DNA: TGTGCCAGCAGGATAGCGGGACAGCCCTACGAGCAGTACTTC

V: TRBV2
D: -
J: TRBJ2-2
size: many
CDR3: CASRRPTGELFF
DNA: TGTGCCAGCAGACGCCCCACCGGGGAGCTGTTTTTT

V: TRBV3-1
D: -
J: TRBJ1-2
size: -
CDR3: CASSQVGEKTF
DNA: TGTGCCAGCAGCCAGGTTGGGGAAAAAACCTTC

V: TRBV9
D: TRBD1
J: TRBJ2-7
size: many
CDR3: CASSPPGQFYEQYF
DNA: TGTGCCAGCAGCCCCCCGGGACAGTTCTACGAGCAGTACTTC

V: TRBV6-1
D: -
J: TRBJ2-5
size: many
CDR3: CASSATGAQETQYF
DNA: TGTGCCAGCAGTGCGACAGGTGCCCAAGAGACCCAGTACTTC

V: TRBV12-3/TRBV12-4
D: -
J: TRBJ2-7
size: many
CDR3: CASKKGLALEQYF
DNA: TGTGCCAGCAAAAAGGGACTGGCTTTGGAGCAGTACTTC

V: TRBV18
D: -
J: TRBJ2-6
size: -
CDR3: CASSGLDSGANVLTF
DNA: TGTGCCAGCTCAGGTCTGGACTCTGGGGCCAACGTCCTGACTTTC

V: TRBV5-1
D: TRBD2
J: TRBJ2-5
size: -
CDR3: CASSLGGLAGAQETQYF
DNA: TGCGCCAGCAGCTTAGGGGGACTAGCGGGGGCACAAGAGACCCAGTACTTC

V: TRBV20-1
D: TRBD2
J: TRBJ2-5
size: many
CDR3: CSASKLAVWGETQYF
DNA: TGCAGTGCTAGTAAACTAGCGGTCTGGGGAGAGACCCAGTACTTC

V: TRBV12-3/TRBV12-4
D: -
J: TRBJ2-2
size: -
CDR3: CASSFSTTTGELFF
DNA: TGTGCCAGCAGTTTCTCCACGACCACCGGGGAGCTGTTTTTT

V: TRBV28
D: -
J: TRBJ2-7
size: many
CDR3: CASRPTAAYEQYF
DNA: TGTGCCAGCAGACCGACCGCCGCCTACGAGCAGTACTTC

V: TRBV6-2/TRBV6-3
D: -
J: TRBJ1-1
size: many
CDR3: CASRDTTEAFF
DNA: TGTGCCAGCCGGGACACCACTGAAGCTTTCTTT

V: TRBV18
D: -
J: TRBJ2-5
size: many
CDR3: CASSPKNSKETQYF
DNA: TGTGCCAGCTCACCCAAAAATTCCAAAGAGACCCAGTACTTC

V: TRBV6-1
D: TRBD1
J: TRBJ2-7
size: -
CDR3: CASSSHRGRNEQYF
DNA: TGTGCCAGCAGCAGTCACAGGGGGCGAAACGAGCAGTACTTC

V: TRBV5-1
D: -
J: TRBJ2-1
size: many
CDR3: CASKADGGNEQFF
DNA: TGCGCCAGCAAGGCGGACGGGGGCAATGAGCAGTTCTTC

V: TRBV12-3/TRBV12-4
D: TRBD1
J: TRBJ1-3
size: many
CDR3: CASDFHRGKEGGNTIYF
DNA: TGTGCCAGCGACTTCCACAGGGGAAAGGAAGGAGGAAACACCATATATTTT

V: TRBV4-2
D: -
J: TRBJ1-2
size: many
CDR3: CASSQDGAGPAYGYTF
DNA: TGTGCCAGCAGCCAAGATGGGGCAGGGCCCGCCTATGGCTACACCTTC

V: TRBV7-2
D: -
J: TRBJ1-1
size: many
CDR3: CASSVTPSAGAFF
DNA: TGTGCCAGCAGCGTGACCCCCTCCGCAGGGGCTTTCTTT

V: TRBV10-3
D: -
J: TRBJ2-7
size: many
CDR3: CAIRPGLGIYEQYF
DNA: TGTGCCATCAGGCCGGGACTGGGAATCTACGAGCAGTACTTC

V: TRBV29-1
D: -
J: TRBJ2-7
size: many
CDR3: CSVLSGLTYEQYF
DNA: TGCAGCGTTCTCTCCGGCCTCACCTACGAGCAGTACTTC

V: TRBV30
D: -
J: TRBJ1-6
size: -
CDR3: CAWSGVTGLTSPLHF
DNA: TGTGCCTGGAGTGGTGTGACGGGCCTCACTTCACCCCTCCACTTT

V: TRBV20-1
D: TRBD2
J: TRBJ2-2
size: many
CDR3: CSARDSGRADTGELFF
DNA: TGCAGTGCTAGAGACAGCGGGAGGGCCGACACCGGGGAGCTGTTTTTT

V: TRBV11-1
D: TRBD1
J: TRBJ1-2
size: many
CDR3: CAGSPRQGASGYTF
DNA: TGTGCCGGCAGCCCGAGACAGGGGGCGAGCGGCTACACCTTC

V: TRBV6-6
D: TRBD2
J: TRBJ2-7
size: many
CDR3: CASSLRLAGEQYF
DNA: TGTGCCAGCAGTCTTAGACTAGCGGGCGAGCAGTACTTC

V: TRBV7-2
D: -
J: TRBJ2-7
size: many
CDR3: CASSLRGSSTYEQYF
DNA: TGTGCCAGCAGCTTACGAGGGAGTAGTACTTACGAGCAGTACTTC

V: TRBV9
D: TRBD1
J: TRBJ2-7
size: many
CDR3: CASSAAGQGIVNEQYF
DNA: TGTGCCAGCAGCGCCGCCGGACAGGGGATAGTCAACGAGCAGTACTTC

V: TRBV29-1
D: TRBD1
J: TRBJ1-2
size: many
CDR3: CSVDEQGAGGYTF
DNA: TGCAGCGTTGATGAGCAGGGGGCAGGCGGCTACACCTTC

V: TRBV7-2
D: TRBD1
J: TRBJ1-6
size: few
CDR3: CASSAPGQNSPLHF
DNA: TGTGCCAGCAGCGCACCGGGACAGAATTCACCCCTCCACTTT

V: TRBV28
D: TRBD1
J: TRBJ1-2
size: -
CDR3: CASRSMGQGSLNYGYTF
DNA: TGTGCCAGCAGGTCGATGGGACAGGGTTCTCTGAACTATGGCTACACCTTC

V: TRBV30
D: -
J: TRBJ2-4
size: -
CDR3: CAFSLGAKNIQYF
DNA: TGTGCCTTCTCCCTGGGGGCCAAAAACATTCAGTACTTC

V: TRBV6-2/TRBV6-3
D: -
J: TRBJ2-5
size: many
CDR3: CASSIPLETQYF
DNA: TGTGCCAGCAGTATTCCCCTAGAGACCCAGTACTTC

V: TRBV29-1
D: -
J: TRBJ2-7
size: many
CDR3: CSVDLTAGEQYF
DNA: TGCAGCGTGGACCTGACTGCTGGAGAGCAGTACTTC

V: TRBV5-4
D: -
J: TRBJ2-7
size: many
CDR3: CASSLDQITGNYEQYF
DNA: TGTGCCAGCAGCTTGGACCAGATCACCGGGAACTACGAGCAGTACTTC